This T cell receptor beta chain was identified during a study of cytomegalovirus exposure and HLA in healthy donors. General study findings and limits: Common viral pathogens seemed to be connected with several of the most significant clusters, according to a later analysis.

In this sample, this clone turned up once. Its target is not known. Both 60 Vbeta primers and 13 Jbeta primers went into the PCR. Clones were sequenced by immunoSEQ multiplex PCR, and TCRdb holds only the in-frame ones, with some missing. The data contain over 85,000 clones, 65% to 80% of them singletons. The V gene's germline CDR1 is MNHNS and CDR2 SASEGT. The germline V and J ends were trimmed by 4 bases and 1 base, with 11 bases remaining between them. The CDR3 consists of 15 residues. The source is a woman aged 55-70 years in good health and CMV-seropositive. V is TRBV6-1 and J is TRBJ2-4; tentatively, D is TRBD2 (6 bases). Material for sequencing was PBMCs. CDR3: CASSGGGSAKNIQYF. DNA for the CDR3: TGTGCCAGCAGTGGAGGAGGGAGCGCCAAAAACATTCAGTACTTC.